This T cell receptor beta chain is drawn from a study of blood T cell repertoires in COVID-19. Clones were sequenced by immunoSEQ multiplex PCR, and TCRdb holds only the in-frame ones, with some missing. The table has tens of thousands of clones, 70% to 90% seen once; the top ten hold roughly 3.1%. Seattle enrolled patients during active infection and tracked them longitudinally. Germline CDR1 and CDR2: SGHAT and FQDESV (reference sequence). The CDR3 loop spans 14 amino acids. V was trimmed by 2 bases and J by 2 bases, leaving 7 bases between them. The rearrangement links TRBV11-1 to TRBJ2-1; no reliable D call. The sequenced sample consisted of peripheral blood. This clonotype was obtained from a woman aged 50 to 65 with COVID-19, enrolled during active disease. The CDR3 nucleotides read TGTGCCAGCAGCTTAATTAAGCCCTACAATGAGCAGTTCTTC. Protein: CASSLIKPYNEQFF.